This is a list of T cell receptor beta chains from one sample in a study of T cells in tuberculosis. The method was immunoSEQ multiplex PCR; TCRdb's version includes in-frame clones alone and lacks a portion of them. The table has roughly 40,000 clones, around 95% seen once. Sequenced input: PBMCs. Source of these receptors: a donor aged 10-29 years with latent tuberculosis or without tuberculosis infection. CDR3s include the opening cysteine and the closing phenylalanine or tryptophan. Fields, in order: CDR3 length, V gene, clone size, J gene, CDR3 protein. The size of a clone is reported for some rows only, either as once, few or many, or as a class for expanded clones.

>13|TRBV7-2|-|TRBJ2-3
CASSRETSDTQYF
>16|TRBV13|-|TRBJ2-3
CASSFPQAGGADTQYF
>12|TRBV30|-|TRBJ2-5
CAWSGQEETQYF
>17|TRBV11-2|-|TRBJ1-4
CASSIRDRETTNEKLFF
>11|TRBV20-1|-|TRBJ1-2
CSASRDSSNTF
>14|TRBV27|-|TRBJ2-4
CASSFEPAKNIQYF
>14|TRBV6-5|-|TRBJ1-1
CASQAGRLNTEAFF
>18|TRBV28|-|TRBJ1-3
CASHHRTGAGLAGNTIYF
>14|TRBV7-9|-|TRBJ2-7
CASSPGTISYEQYF
>15|TRBV5-6|once|TRBJ2-5
CASSLGVGGRETQYF
>14|TRBV6-5|-|TRBJ1-1
CASSDQAGGTEAFF
>19|TRBV4-1|-|TRBJ1-5
CASSQVVGQGATSNQPQHF
>15|TRBV27|once|TRBJ2-7
CASSLAGQGTYEQYF
>15|TRBV18|-|TRBJ2-2
CASSPNTGSTGELFF
>14|TRBV7-7|-|TRBJ2-1
CASSLGLGVNEQFF
>13|TRBV15|-|TRBJ1-5
CATRGQEAQPQHF
>16|TRBV28|-|TRBJ1-1
CASSLGTGAMNTEAFF
>14|TRBV27|-|TRBJ2-3
CASSLTGRADTQYF
>14|TRBV6-1|-|TRBJ2-7
CASSATQMSYEQYF
>16|TRBV4-2|-|TRBJ2-2
CASSRQLAGAPRELFF
>14|TRBV5-6|-|TRBJ1-2
CASIAAGRVDGYTF
>16|TRBV5-4|-|TRBJ2-2
CASSLGGFPTTGELFF
>14|TRBV2|-|TRBJ2-1
CASTLAGEYNEQFF
>16|TRBV27|-|TRBJ1-2
CASRSSGTGQRWGYTF
>13|TRBV30|-|TRBJ2-2
CASDTANTGELFF
>15|TRBV9|-|TRBJ2-7
CASSVAPTGVVEQYF
>16|TRBV5-4|-|TRBJ2-2
CASSQPSGGASGELFF
>13|TRBV19|once|TRBJ1-5
CASSPRTGWSQHF
>18|TRBV7-9|-|TRBJ2-5
CAGLGLNPGGFFKETQYF
>14|TRBV5-4|few|TRBJ1-2
CASSLDRDNYGYTF
>13|TRBV4-1|-|TRBJ1-1
CASKAGGFTEAFF
>11|TRBV20-1|-|TRBJ2-7
CSAVFSYEQYF
>13|TRBV27|once|TRBJ2-7
CASSLAGMYEQYF
>14|TRBV27|-|TRBJ1-2
CASSPHWGDTGYTF
>17|TRBV7-8|-|TRBJ1-2
CASSLARIAAGFLYYTF
>16|TRBV5-4|-|TRBJ2-6
CASSLSRASGANVLTF
>14|TRBV4-3|-|TRBJ1-2
CASSDRESARGYTF
>16|TRBV19|-|TRBJ2-4
CASTPSGILAKNIQYF